The 10 T cell receptor beta chains given below trace back to one sample, sequenced in a study of neurological immune-mediated disorders. MiXCR, applied by TCRdb to the 5' RACE reads, yields one record per CDR3 protein. The profile shows fewer than 80,000 distinct CDR3 sequences, 4% to 5.5% of them singletons. Sample: PBMCs. Source of these receptors: a woman between 50 and 59 years old with multiple sclerosis.

This clonotype was found many times. The J gene is TRBJ2-3, the V gene TRBV12-3 or TRBV12-4; D ambiguous. CDR3 length: 12 residues. The V end lost 3 bases, the J end lost 5 bases, and 6 bases lay between the germline ends. CDR3 bases: TGTGCCAGCAGTTTCGAACGAGATACGCAGTATTTT. Residues: CASSFERDTQYF.

This clonotype was seen at least ten times. V is TRBV7-9 and J is TRBJ2-7, with 11 bases that match TRBD2. The trim removed 4 bases at V and 0 bases at J, leaving 11 bases unmatched. Germline V gene sequence: CDR1 SEHNR, CDR2 FQNEAQ (reference sequence). This CDR3 has 18 amino acids. In DNA form, the CDR3 reads TGTGCCAGCAGCTCACTAGGACTAGCGGGCGAAAGCTCCTACGAGCAGTACTTC. This gives the protein CASSSLGLAGESSYEQYF.

This clonotype was seen ten or more times. This sequence joins TRBV7-8 and TRBJ2-7, with TRBD1 as a possible D gene (5 bases). V gave up 4 bases and J gave up 7 bases, with 11 bases separating them. Germline V gene lookup returns CDR1 SGHVS and CDR2 FQNEAQ. The CDR3 is 12 amino acids. The CDR3 protein is CASSSQGGEQYV. CDR3 nucleotide sequence: TGTGCCAGCAGCTCGCAGGGTGGGGAGCAGTACGTC.

This clonotype was seen ten or more times. This chain connects TRBV29-1 to TRBJ2-1, with TRBD1 matching 11 bases. The CDR3 has 13 amino acids. Germline values: CDR1 SQVTM, CDR2 ANQGSEA. The junction had 4 bases not matched to a gene; V was cut back by 7 bases and J by 5 bases. The CDR3 loop is CSAGDRGNNEQFF. The CDR3 nucleotides are TGCAGCGCGGGGGACAGGGGGAACAATGAGCAGTTCTTC.

This clonotype was counted ten times or more. V usage is TRBV14 and J usage is TRBJ2-5; D is uncertain. Trimming left V 0 bases short and J 4 bases short, with 6 bases between. Per the germline V gene, CDR1 is SGHDN and CDR2 is FVKESK. The CDR3 extends over 13 amino acids. The CDR3 sequence: CASSQDHRETQYF. In DNA form, the CDR3 reads TGTGCCAGCAGCCAAGATCATAGAGAGACCCAGTACTTC.

This clonotype was detected many times. J is TRBJ2-3 and V is TRBV5-4, with TRBD1 matching over 7 bases. Germline CDR1 reads SGHNT; CDR2 reads YYREEE (reference sequence). With 4 bases clipped from V and 4 bases from J, the junction kept 3 bases outside the gene matches. The CDR3 runs 13 residues. In nucleotides, the CDR3 is TGTGCCAGCAGCCCCGACAGGGCAGATACGCAGTATTTT. Its protein is CASSPDRADTQYF.

This clonotype was detected many times. The chain has TRBV12-3 or TRBV12-4 and TRBJ2-5, with a weak D call TRBD1 (5 bases). This CDR3 comprises 15 residues. V was pared by 5 bases and J by 5 bases, with 18 bases between. CDR3 bases: TGTGCCAGCAGTCTTCGACAAGGGGTTCGGGAGACCCAGTACTTC. It encodes CASSLRQGVRETQYF.

As concerns this clonotype: Given a much more abundant clone one base away, this may be a read error. The chain couples TRBV7-8 to TRBJ2-4; no clear D gene. Germline V lookup: CDR1 SGHVS, CDR2 FQNEAQ. The CDR3 length is 18 residues. The V end lost 5 bases, the J end lost 0 bases, and 20 bases lay between the germline ends. As DNA, the CDR3 is TGTGCCAGCAGCCTATTGCGGTGCACCTCACTAGCCAAAAACATTCAGTACTTC. Amino acids: CASSLLRCTSLAKNIQYF. Looking up the rest from reference TRBV7-8 and TRBJ2-4 gives the full variable domain: GAGVSQSPRYKVAKRGQDVALRCDPISGHVSLFWYQQALGQGPEFLTYFQNEAQLDKSGLPSDRFFAERPEGSVSTLKIQRTQQEDSAVYLCASSLLRCTSLAKNIQYFGAGTRLSVL.

The sample holds many counts of this clonotype. The genes are TRBV7-9 and TRBJ2-1, with D possibly matching TRBD2 (7 bases). In germline, CDR1 is SEHNR, CDR2 FQNEAQ (reference sequence). The CDR3 is 15 amino acids. V lost 3 bases to trimming and J lost 5 bases, with 14 bases between them. The CDR3 protein is CASSFSGGLHNEQFF. CDR3 nucleotide sequence: TGTGCCAGCAGCTTTTCGGGGGGCCTTCACAATGAGCAGTTCTTC.

The table lists this clonotype with a few counts. At one end the junction does not follow the germline gene, possibly because of a read error. The chain is built from TRBV7-7 and TRBJ2-5, with D possibly TRBD2 on 5 matching bases. Per the germline V gene, CDR1 is SSHAT and CDR2 is FNYEAQ (reference sequence). The length of the CDR3 is 13 residues. The CDR3 DNA is TGTGCTAGCAGCTTACGGGGAACAGAGACCCAGTACTTC. It yields the protein CASSLRGTETQYF.